Below are 3 T cell receptor beta chains sequenced from a single sample in a study of CD8 T cells in ankylosing spondylitis. Study results and limitations: Seven to nine highly homologous variants formed a TCR beta motif that appeared characteristic of ankylosing spondylitis blood.

No antigen is known for these receptors. Each CDR3 protein is one row after TCRdb ran MiXCR on the 5' RACE reads. This sample has fewer than 750,000 distinct CDR3 sequences, with 15% to 20% found just once. Sequencing used blood, either unsorted or a sorted T cell fraction (not recorded which). The receptors here all came from a male donor with ankylosing spondylitis.

V usage is TRBV9 and J usage is TRBJ2-1, with 7 bases aligning to TRBD1. CDR1 and CDR2 (germline): SGDLS, YYNGEE. CDR3 length: 12 residues. J lost 9 bases, V lost 2 bases, and 2 bases had no gene match. The CDR3 DNA reads TGTGCCAGCAGCGTTTACAGGGGTGAGCAGTTCTTC. Translated, it gives CASSVYRGEQFF. Full variable domain (missing parts from reference TRBV9 and TRBJ2-1): DSGVTQTPKHLITATGQRVTLRCSPRSGDLSVYWYQQSLDQGLQFLIQYYNGEERAKGNILERFSAQQFPDLHSELNLSSLELGDSALYFCASSVYRGEQFFGPGTRLTVL.

The V and J genes are TRBV7-2 and TRBJ2-5; 8 bases are a match to TRBD2. CDR1 is SGHTA and CDR2 is FQGNSA in the germline V gene. Unmatched junction bases numbered 8, after V lost 5 bases and J lost 6 bases. The CDR3 extends over 14 amino acids. The CDR3 is CASSPGGGGKTQYF. The CDR3 DNA follows: TGTGCCAGCAGCCCCGGGGGGGGTGGAAAGACCCAGTACTTC.

This clonotype was detected only once. J is TRBJ2-7 and V is TRBV5-1; no definite D call. V lost 0 bases, J lost 2 bases, and 6 bases lay in between. The CDR3 has 13 amino acids. Germline lookup yields CDR1 SGHRS and CDR2 YFSETQ. CDR3 nucleotides: TGCGCCAGCAGCTTGGACGGTCCCTACGAGCAGTACTTC. Its protein is CASSLDGPYEQYF.